This T cell receptor beta chain was identified in a study of T cells in Graves' hyperthyroidism and ophthalmopathy. The investigators amplified TCR beta CDR3 regions from RNA transcripts. HTBI primers were used for first-round RT-PCR of the TCR CDR3. TCRdb reanalysed the multiplex PCR reads using MiXCR and keeps one entry per CDR3 protein. Found here are 500,000 to 550,000 distinct CDR3 sequences, about 20% of them singletons; the top ten hold over 45%. For this clonotype: The antigen remains undetermined.

Study-wide findings and caveats: Before onset, by a median of around 6.1 months, the model predicted ophthalmopathy. Ophthalmopathy was told apart from stable hyperthyroidism by a 13 V-J model. Blood samples included most of the expanded thyroid clonotypes exceeding 0.001.

The diagnostic basis comprised clinical symptoms, serum thyroxine and TRAb, thyroid ultrasound and orbital computed tomography. V was trimmed by 4 bases and J by 13 bases, leaving 13 bases between them. CDR1 and CDR2 from the germline V gene are GTSNPN and SVGIG (reference sequence). The CDR3 length is 11 residues. The V and J genes are TRBV30 and TRBJ1-4; D unresolved. The sample comprised blood. This sequence originates from a middle-aged man with Graves' ophthalmopathy. The CDR3 DNA follows: TGTGCCTGGACTAACTCTGGAAGACTGTTTTTT. Translated, it gives CAWTNSGRLFF.